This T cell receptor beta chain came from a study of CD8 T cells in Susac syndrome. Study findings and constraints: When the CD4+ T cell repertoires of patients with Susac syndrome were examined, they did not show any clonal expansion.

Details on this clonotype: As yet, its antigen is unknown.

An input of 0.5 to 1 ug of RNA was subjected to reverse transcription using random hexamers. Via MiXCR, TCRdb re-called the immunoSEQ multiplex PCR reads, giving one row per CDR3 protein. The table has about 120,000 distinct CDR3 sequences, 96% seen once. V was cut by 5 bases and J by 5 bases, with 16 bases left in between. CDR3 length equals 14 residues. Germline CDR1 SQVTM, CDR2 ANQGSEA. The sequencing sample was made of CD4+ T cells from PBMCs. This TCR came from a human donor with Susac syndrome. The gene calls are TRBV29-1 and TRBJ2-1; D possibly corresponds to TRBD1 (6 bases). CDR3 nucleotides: TGCAGCGTTTCTGCCCTGACAGGAGACAATGAGCAGTTCTTC. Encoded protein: CSVSALTGDNEQFF.